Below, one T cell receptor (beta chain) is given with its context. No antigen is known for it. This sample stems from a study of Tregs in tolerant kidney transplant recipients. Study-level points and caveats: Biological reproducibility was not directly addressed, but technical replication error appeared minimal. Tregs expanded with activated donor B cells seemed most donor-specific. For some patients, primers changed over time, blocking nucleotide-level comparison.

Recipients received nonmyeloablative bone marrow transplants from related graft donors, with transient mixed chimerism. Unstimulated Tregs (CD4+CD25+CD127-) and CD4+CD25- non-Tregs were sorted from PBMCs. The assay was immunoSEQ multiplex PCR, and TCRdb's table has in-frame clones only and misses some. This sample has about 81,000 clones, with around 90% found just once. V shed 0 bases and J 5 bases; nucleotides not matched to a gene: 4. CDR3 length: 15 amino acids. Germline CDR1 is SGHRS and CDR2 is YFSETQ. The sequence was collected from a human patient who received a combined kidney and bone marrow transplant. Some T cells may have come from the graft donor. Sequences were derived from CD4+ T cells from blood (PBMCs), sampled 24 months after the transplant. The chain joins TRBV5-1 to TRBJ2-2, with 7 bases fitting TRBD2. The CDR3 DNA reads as TGCGCCAGCAGCTTGGACGGGCGGGAGACCGGGGAGCTGTTTTTT. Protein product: CASSLDGRETGELFF.